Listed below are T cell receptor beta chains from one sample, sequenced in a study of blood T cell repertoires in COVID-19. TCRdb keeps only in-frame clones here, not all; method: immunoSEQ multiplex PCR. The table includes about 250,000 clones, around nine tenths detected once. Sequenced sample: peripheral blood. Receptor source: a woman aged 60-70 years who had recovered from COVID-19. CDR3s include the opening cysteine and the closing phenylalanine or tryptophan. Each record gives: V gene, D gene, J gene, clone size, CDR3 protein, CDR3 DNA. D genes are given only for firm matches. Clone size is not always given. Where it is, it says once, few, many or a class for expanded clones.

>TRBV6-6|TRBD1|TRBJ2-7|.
CASRLQGANYEQYF
TGTGCCAGCAGACTACAGGGGGCCAACTACGAGCAGTACTTC
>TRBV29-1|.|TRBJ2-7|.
CSVEVVGTYEQYF
TGCAGCGTTGAAGTGGTCGGGACCTACGAGCAGTACTTC
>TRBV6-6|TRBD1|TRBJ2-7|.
CASSSTPGTAYYEQYF
TGTGCCAGCAGTTCCACCCCCGGGACAGCTTACTACGAGCAGTACTTC
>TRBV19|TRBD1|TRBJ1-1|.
CASTKSTGEIDTEAFF
TGTGCCAGTACCAAATCCACAGGGGAGATCGACACTGAAGCTTTCTTT
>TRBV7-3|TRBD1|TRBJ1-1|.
CASSLVGGQYSEAFF
TGTGCCAGCAGCTTAGTGGGGGGACAGTACTCTGAAGCTTTCTTT
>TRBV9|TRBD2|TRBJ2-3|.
CASSVAPSGGTDTQYF
TGTGCCAGCAGCGTAGCGCCTAGCGGGGGCACAGATACGCAGTATTTT
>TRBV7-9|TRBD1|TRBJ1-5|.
CASSLAYQGTGDQPQHF
TGTGCCAGCAGCTTAGCATACCAGGGGACAGGGGATCAGCCCCAGCATTTT
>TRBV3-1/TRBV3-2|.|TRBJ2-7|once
CASSQGGTGSYEQYF
TGTGCCAGCAGCCAAGGGGGAACAGGCTCCTACGAGCAGTACTTC
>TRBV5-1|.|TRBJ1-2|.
CASSLGVIRNYGYTF
TGCGCCAGCAGCTTAGGGGTTATTCGGAACTATGGCTACACCTTC
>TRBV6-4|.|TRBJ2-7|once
CASSDPQGFVLYEQYF
TGTGCCAGCAGTGACCCACAGGGTTTCGTTCTCTACGAGCAGTACTTC
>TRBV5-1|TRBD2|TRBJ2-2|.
CAGSLLSGLDGELFF
TGCGCCGGCAGCTTACTATCTGGACTAGACGGGGAGCTGTTTTTT
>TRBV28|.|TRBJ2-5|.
CASSLWTGAWETQYF
TGTGCCAGCAGTTTATGGACAGGTGCCTGGGAGACCCAGTACTTC
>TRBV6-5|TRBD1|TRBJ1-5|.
CASSYRGPNQPQHF
TGTGCCAGCAGTTACAGGGGGCCCAATCAGCCCCAGCATTTT
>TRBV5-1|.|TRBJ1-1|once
CASSLDSNTEAFF
TGCGCCAGCAGCTTGGACAGCAACACTGAAGCTTTCTTT
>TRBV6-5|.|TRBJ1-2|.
CASRIPLSGYGYTF
TGTGCCAGCAGAATTCCGCTTTCGGGCTATGGCTACACCTTC
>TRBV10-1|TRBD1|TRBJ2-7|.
CASSCRDRVTNEQYF
TGCGCCAGCAGCTGCCGGGACAGGGTTACCAACGAGCAGTACTTC
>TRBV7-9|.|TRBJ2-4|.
CASSPDTDIQYF
TGTGCCAGCAGCCCGGACACAGACATTCAGTACTTC
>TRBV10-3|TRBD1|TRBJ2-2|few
CAISDARGGQGTGELFF
TGTGCCATCAGTGACGCGCGGGGCGGACAGGGAACCGGGGAGCTGTTTTTT
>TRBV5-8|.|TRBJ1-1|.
CASSLGLPGDTEAFF
TGTGCCAGCAGCTTGGGACTCCCAGGGGACACTGAAGCTTTCTTT
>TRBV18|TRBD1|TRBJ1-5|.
CASSPAGQHSNQPQHF
TGTGCCAGCTCACCAGCGGGACAGCATAGCAATCAGCCCCAGCATTTT
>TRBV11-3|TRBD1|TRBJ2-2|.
CASSSGGQGTGELFF
TGTGCCAGCAGCTCCGGGGGACAGGGGACCGGGGAGCTGTTTTTT